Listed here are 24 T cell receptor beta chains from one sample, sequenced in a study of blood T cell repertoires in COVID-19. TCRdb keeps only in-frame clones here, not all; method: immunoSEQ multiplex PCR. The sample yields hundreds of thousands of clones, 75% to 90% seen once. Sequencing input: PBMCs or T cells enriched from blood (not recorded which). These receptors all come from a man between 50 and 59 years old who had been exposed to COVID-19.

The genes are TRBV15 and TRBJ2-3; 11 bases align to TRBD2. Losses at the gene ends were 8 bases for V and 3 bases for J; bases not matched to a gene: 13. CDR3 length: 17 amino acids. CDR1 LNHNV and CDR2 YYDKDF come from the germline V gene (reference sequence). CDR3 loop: CATGQGTTSGITDTQYF. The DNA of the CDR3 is TGTGCCACCGGACAGGGAACGACTAGCGGGATTACAGATACGCAGTATTTT. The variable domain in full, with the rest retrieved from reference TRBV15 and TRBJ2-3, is DAMVIQNPRYQVTQFGKPVTLSCSQTLNHNVMYWYQQKSSQAPKLLFHYYDKDFNNEADTPDNFQSRRPNTSFCFLDIRSPGLGDTAMYLCATGQGTTSGITDTQYFGPGTRLTVL.

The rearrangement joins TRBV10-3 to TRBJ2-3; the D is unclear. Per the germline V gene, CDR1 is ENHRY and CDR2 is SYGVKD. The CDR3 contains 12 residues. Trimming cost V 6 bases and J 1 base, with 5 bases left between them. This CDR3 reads CAISPGTDTQYF. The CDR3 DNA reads TGTGCCATCAGCCCCGGCACAGATACGCAGTATTTT.

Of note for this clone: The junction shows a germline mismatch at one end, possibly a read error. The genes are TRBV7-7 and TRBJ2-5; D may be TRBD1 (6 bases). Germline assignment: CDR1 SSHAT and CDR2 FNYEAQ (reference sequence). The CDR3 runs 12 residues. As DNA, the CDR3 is TGTGCTAGCAGCCAGGGGTTCGAGACCCAGTACTTC. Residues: CASSQGFETQYF.

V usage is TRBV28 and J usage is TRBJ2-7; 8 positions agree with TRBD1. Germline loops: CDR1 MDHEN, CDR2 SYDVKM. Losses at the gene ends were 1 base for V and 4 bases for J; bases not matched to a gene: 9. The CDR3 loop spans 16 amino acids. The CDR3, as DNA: TGTGCCAGCAGTTTATCCCTGGACAGGGCAAGATACGAGCAGTACTTC. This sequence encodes CASSLSLDRARYEQYF.

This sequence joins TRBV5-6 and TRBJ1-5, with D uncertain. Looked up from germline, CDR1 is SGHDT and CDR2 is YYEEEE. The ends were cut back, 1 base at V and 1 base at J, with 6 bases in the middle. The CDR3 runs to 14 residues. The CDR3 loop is CASSLLESNQPQHF. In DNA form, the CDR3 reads TGTGCCAGCAGCTTGTTGGAGAGCAATCAGCCCCAGCATTTT. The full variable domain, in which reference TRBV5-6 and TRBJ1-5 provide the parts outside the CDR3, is DAGVTQSPTHLIKTRGQQVTLRCSPKSGHDTVSWYQQALGQGPQFIFQYYEEEERQRGNFPDRFSGHQFPNYSSELNVNALLLGDSALYLCASSLLESNQPQHFGDGTRLSIL.

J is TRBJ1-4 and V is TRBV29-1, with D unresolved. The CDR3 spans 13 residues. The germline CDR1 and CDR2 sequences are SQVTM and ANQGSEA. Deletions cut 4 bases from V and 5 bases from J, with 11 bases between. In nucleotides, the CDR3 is TGCAGCGTTGTCGGGTATCAGAATGAAAAACTGTTTTTT. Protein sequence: CSVVGYQNEKLFF.

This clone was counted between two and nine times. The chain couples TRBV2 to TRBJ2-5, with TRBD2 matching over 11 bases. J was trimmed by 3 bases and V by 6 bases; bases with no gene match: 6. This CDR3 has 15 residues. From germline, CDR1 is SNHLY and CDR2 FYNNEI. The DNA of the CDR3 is TGTGCCAGCAGCGGGACTAGCGGAGTAAAAGAGACCCAGTACTTC. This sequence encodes CASSGTSGVKETQYF.

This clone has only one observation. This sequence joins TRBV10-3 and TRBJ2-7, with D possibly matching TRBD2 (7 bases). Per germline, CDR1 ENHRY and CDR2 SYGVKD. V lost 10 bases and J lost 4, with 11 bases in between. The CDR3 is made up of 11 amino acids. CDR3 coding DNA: TGTGCCACCCGGGGGGCTTACGAGCAGTACGTC. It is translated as CATRGAYEQYV.

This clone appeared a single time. CDR3 region: CASSLHGQGAGTEAFF. For the CDR3, the DNA is TGTGCCAGCAGCCTCCATGGACAGGGGGCGGGCACTGAAGCTTTCTTT. This chain connects TRBV28 to TRBJ1-1, with 11 bases matching TRBD1. The CDR3 length is 16 residues. V was clipped by 6 bases and J by 4 bases; unmatched bases: 10. From germline, CDR1 is MDHEN and CDR2 SYDVKM.

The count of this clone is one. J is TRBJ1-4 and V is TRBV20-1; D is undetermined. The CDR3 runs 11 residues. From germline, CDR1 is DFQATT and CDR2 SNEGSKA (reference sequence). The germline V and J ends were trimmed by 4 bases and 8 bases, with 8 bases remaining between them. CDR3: CSATPGEKLFF. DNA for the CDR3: TGCAGTGCTACCCCGGGGGAAAAACTGTTTTTT.

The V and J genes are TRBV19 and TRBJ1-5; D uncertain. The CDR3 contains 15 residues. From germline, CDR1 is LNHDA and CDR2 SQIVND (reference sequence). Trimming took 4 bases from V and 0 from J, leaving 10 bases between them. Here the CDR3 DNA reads TGTGCCAGTAGTAGATCGACAAGTAGCAATCAGCCCCAGCATTTT. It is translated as CASSRSTSSNQPQHF.

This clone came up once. The CDR3 loop reads CASSLWVVSGTGVNEQFF. The CDR3 bases are TGTGCCAGCAGTTTATGGGTAGTGAGTGGGACAGGGGTCAATGAGCAGTTCTTC. The V gene is TRBV27, the J gene TRBJ2-1; TRBD1 matches 10 bases. Per germline, CDR1 MNHEY and CDR2 SMNVEV (reference sequence). The V and J ends lost 1 base and 6 bases, in that order; junction bases with no gene match: 12. The CDR3 totals 18 residues.

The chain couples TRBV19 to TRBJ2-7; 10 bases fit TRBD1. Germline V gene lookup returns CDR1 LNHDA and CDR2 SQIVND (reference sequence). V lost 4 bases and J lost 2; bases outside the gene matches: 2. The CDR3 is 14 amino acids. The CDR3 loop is CASSTGTGAYEQYF. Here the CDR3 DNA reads TGTGCCAGTAGTACCGGGACAGGGGCCTACGAGCAGTACTTC.

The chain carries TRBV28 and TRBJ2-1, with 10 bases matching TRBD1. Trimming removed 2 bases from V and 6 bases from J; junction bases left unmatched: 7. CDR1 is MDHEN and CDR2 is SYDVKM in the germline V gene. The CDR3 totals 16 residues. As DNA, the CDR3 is TGTGCCAGCAGTTTACTCGGGACAGGGGTCCTCAATGAGCAGTTCTTC. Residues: CASSLLGTGVLNEQFF.

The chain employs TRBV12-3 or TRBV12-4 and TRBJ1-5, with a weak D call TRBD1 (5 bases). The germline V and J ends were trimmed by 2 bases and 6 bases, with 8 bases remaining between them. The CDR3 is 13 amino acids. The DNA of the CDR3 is TGTGCCAGCAGTTTAAACGGGGGTCAGCCCCAGCATTTT. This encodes CASSLNGGQPQHF.

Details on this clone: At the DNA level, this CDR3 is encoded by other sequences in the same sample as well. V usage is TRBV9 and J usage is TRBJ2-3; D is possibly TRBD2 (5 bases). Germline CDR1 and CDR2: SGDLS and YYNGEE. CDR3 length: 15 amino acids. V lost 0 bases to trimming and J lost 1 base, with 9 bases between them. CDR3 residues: CASSVVGDGTDTQYF. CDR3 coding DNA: TGTGCCAGCAGCGTAGTCGGGGATGGCACAGATACGCAGTATTTT. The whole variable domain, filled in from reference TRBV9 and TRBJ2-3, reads DSGVTQTPKHLITATGQRVTLRCSPRSGDLSVYWYQQSLDQGLQFLIQYYNGEERAKGNILERFSAQQFPDLHSELNLSSLELGDSALYFCASSVVGDGTDTQYFGPGTRLTVL.

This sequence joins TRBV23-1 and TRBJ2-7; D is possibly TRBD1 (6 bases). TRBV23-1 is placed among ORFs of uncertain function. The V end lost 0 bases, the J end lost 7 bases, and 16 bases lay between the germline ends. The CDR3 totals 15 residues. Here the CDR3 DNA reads TGCGCCAGCAGTCAATCGGCAGCAGGGGCTGGTGAGCAGTACGTC. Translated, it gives CASSQSAAGAGEQYV.

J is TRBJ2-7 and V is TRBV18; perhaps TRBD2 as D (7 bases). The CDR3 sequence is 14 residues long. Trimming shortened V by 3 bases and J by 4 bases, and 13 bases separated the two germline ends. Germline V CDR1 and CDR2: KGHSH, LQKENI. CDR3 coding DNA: TGTGCCAGCTCACCTGTGGGGGGGCTATACGAGCAGTACTTC. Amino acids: CASSPVGGLYEQYF.

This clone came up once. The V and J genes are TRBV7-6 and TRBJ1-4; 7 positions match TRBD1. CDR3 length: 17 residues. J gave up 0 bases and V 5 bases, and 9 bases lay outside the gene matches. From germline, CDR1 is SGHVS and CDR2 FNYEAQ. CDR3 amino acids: CASSPTTGRTTNEKLFF. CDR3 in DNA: TGTGCCAGCAGCCCTACGACAGGGCGAACAACTAATGAAAAACTGTTTTTT.

CDR3 region: CASSLLTVNEKLFF. CDR3 bases: TGTGCCAGCAGTTTATTGACAGTTAATGAAAAACTGTTTTTT. The rearrangement uses TRBV28 and TRBJ1-4; the D gene is possibly TRBD1 (5 bases). The CDR3 loop spans 14 amino acids. V was shortened by 1 base and J by 4 bases, with 7 bases between the two germline ends. The germline V gene has CDR1 MDHEN and CDR2 SYDVKM.

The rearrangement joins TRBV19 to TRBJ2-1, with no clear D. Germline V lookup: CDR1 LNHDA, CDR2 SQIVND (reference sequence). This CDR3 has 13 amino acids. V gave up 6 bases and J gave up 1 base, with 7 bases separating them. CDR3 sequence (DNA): TGTGCCAGTAGCCCCGAGTCCTACAATGAGCAGTTCTTC. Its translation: CASSPESYNEQFF.

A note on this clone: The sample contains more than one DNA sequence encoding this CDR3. CDR3 loop: CASSLGGSGNTIYF. CDR3 sequence (DNA): TGCGCCAGCAGCTTGGGCGGCTCTGGAAACACCATATATTTT. This chain connects TRBV5-1 to TRBJ1-3; the D is unclear. Trimming left V 0 bases short and J 0 bases short, with 4 bases between. Germline V gene sequence: CDR1 SGHRS, CDR2 YFSETQ. This CDR3 contains 14 residues.

The CDR3 protein is CAWSVQSRGPQHF. The CDR3 bases are TGTGCCTGGAGTGTACAATCCAGAGGCCCCCAGCATTTT. The chain employs TRBV30 and TRBJ1-5; no clear D. This CDR3 region has 13 residues. Trimming took 0 bases from V and 10 from J, leaving 13 bases between them. In germline, CDR1 is GTSNPN, CDR2 SVGIG (reference sequence).

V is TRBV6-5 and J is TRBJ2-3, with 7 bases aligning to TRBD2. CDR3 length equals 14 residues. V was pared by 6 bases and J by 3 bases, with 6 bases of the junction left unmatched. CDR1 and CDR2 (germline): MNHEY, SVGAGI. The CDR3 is CASRRDYETDTQYF. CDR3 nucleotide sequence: TGTGCCAGCAGACGGGACTACGAGACAGATACGCAGTATTTT.